This TCR beta chain was recorded in a study of T cell responses to AZD1222 COVID-19 vaccine. Findings and caveats of the study: At baseline, just a handful of AZD1222 recipients tested seropositive.

V lost 6 bases and J lost 7; bases outside the gene matches: 13. Germline CDR1 is SQVTM and CDR2 is ANQGSEA. CDR3 size: 16 residues. Here immunoSEQ multiplex PCR was the method, and the copy in TCRdb shows in-frame clones only, minus some. The sample holds roughly 150,000 clones, about 92% seen once. About this clone itself: Its antigen remains unidentified.

The chain combines TRBV29-1 with TRBJ2-1, with 12 nucleotides matching TRBD2. This sequence was found in an adult who received the AZD1222 COVID-19 vaccine. Sequenced material: peripheral blood, taken 28 days after the second AZD1222 dose. The CDR3 region has the DNA TGCAGCGTCCCCCGACTAGCGGGAGTCACACGGAATGAGCAGTTCTTC. Amino acids: CSVPRLAGVTRNEQFF.